The 23 T cell receptor beta chains below were found in one sample sequenced in a study of radiotherapy plus CTLA-4 blockade in lung cancer. TCRdb's copy holds only in-frame clones and misses some; the assay was immunoSEQ multiplex PCR. In the table there are roughly 50,000 clones, around four fifths of which are singletons. Source: peripheral blood, taken from a patient treated with radiotherapy plus ipilimumab. These receptors were collected from a human donor with non-small cell lung cancer who had stable disease on radiotherapy plus ipilimumab.

The J gene is TRBJ2-2, the V gene TRBV28, with 8 bases identical to TRBD2. The junction had 9 bases not matched to a gene; V was cut back by 3 bases and J by 6 bases. The CDR3 has 16 amino acids. CDR1 and CDR2 from the germline V gene are MDHEN and SYDVKM. The CDR3 region is CASSLIPGREAGELFF. DNA for the CDR3: TGTGCCAGCAGTTTGATCCCGGGGCGGGAGGCCGGGGAGCTGTTTTTT. The full variable domain, rest sourced from reference TRBV28 and TRBJ2-2, is DVKVTQSSRYLVKRTGEKVFLECVQDMDHENMFWYRQDPGLGLRLIYFSYDVKMKEKGDIPEGYSVSREKKERFSLILESASTNQTSMYLCASSLIPGREAGELFFGEGSRLTVL.

The chain uses TRBV14 and TRBJ2-1, with 11 bases fitting TRBD2. J gave up 1 base and V 5 bases, and 16 bases lay outside the gene matches. The CDR3 has 20 residues. Looked up from germline, CDR1 is SGHDN and CDR2 is FVKESK. The CDR3 DNA is TGTGCCAGCAGCACCCGACCGGGACTAGCGGAGAGAAATTCCTACAATGAGCAGTTCTTC. It translates to CASSTRPGLAERNSYNEQFF. The full variable domain, in which reference TRBV14 and TRBJ2-1 provide the parts outside the CDR3, is EAGVTQFPSHSVIEKGQTVTLRCDPISGHDNLYWYRRVMGKEIKFLLHFVKESKQDESGMPNNRFLAERTGGTYSTLKVQPAELEDSGVYFCASSTRPGLAERNSYNEQFFGPGTRLTVL.

This clone was detected only once. The chain couples TRBV27 to TRBJ2-3; TRBD2 matches at 7 bases. Germline CDR1 and CDR2: MNHEY and SMNVEV (reference sequence). CDR3 length: 15 amino acids. The trim removed 2 bases at V and 1 base at J, leaving 3 bases unmatched. The CDR3 region is CASSLVRGGTDTQYF. CDR3 DNA sequence: TGTGCCAGCAGTTTAGTTCGGGGGGGCACAGATACGCAGTATTTT.

The chain combines TRBV7-9 with TRBJ2-1, with 9 bases fitting TRBD2. The CDR3 loop spans 17 amino acids. Germline V gene lookup returns CDR1 SEHNR and CDR2 FQNEAQ (reference sequence). Trimming took 5 bases from V and 2 from J; bases not matched to a gene: 10. In nucleotides, the CDR3 is TGTGCCAGCAGCCCTCGACTAGCGGATAGACCCTACAATGAGCAGTTCTTC. This sequence encodes CASSPRLADRPYNEQFF.

As for this clone: Other DNA sequences in the sample encode the same CDR3. J is TRBJ1-5 and V is TRBV27, with TRBD1 matching over 8 bases. CDR1 and CDR2 from the germline V gene are MNHEY and SMNVEV (reference sequence). This CDR3 is built from 16 residues. With V trimmed by 5 bases and J by 3 bases, 9 bases remained unmatched. The CDR3 sequence is CASSPSTGEHNQPQHF. The CDR3 DNA reads TGTGCCAGCAGTCCATCGACAGGGGAGCACAATCAGCCCCAGCATTTT.

V usage is TRBV10-1 and J usage is TRBJ2-3; the match to TRBD2 covers 10 bases. The J segment lost 0 bases and the V segment lost 0 bases, leaving 12 bases of the junction unmatched. CDR1 and CDR2 (germline): WNHNN, SYGVQD (reference sequence). This CDR3 comprises 20 residues. This CDR3 is CASSESASGSQRGSTDTQYF. CDR3 coding DNA: TGCGCCAGCAGTGAGTCGGCTAGCGGGAGTCAGAGGGGTAGCACAGATACGCAGTATTTT.

The V gene is TRBV7-2, the J gene TRBJ1-1; a possible D gene is TRBD1 (6 bases). The CDR3 loop spans 17 amino acids. V shed 1 base and J shed 4 bases, with 19 bases lying between them. Germline V gene lookup returns CDR1 SGHTA and CDR2 FQGNSA. The CDR3 spells CASSLVSGGVVGTEAFF. CDR3 nucleotides: TGTGCCAGCAGCTTAGTATCTGGGGGCGTAGTGGGCACTGAAGCTTTCTTT.

The gene calls are TRBV5-6 and TRBJ2-7; D might be TRBD1 (5 bases). Trimming cost V 3 bases and J 4 bases, with 11 bases left between them. The germline CDR1 and CDR2 sequences are SGHDT and YYEEEE. The CDR3 spans 13 residues. The CDR3, as DNA: TGTGCCAGCAGCTCGGACATGTCTTACGAGCAGTACTTC. Its translation: CASSSDMSYEQYF.

The chain employs TRBV25-1 and TRBJ2-7; 7 bases fit TRBD2. V lost 4 bases and J lost 3; bases outside the gene matches: 0. The CDR3 loop spans 12 amino acids. Germline assignment: CDR1 MGHDK and CDR2 SYGVNS. The CDR3 region has the DNA TGTGCCAGCAGTGGGGGGGGCTACGAGCAGTACTTC. Translating it yields CASSGGGYEQYF.

V is TRBV2 and J is TRBJ2-5, with D tentatively TRBD2 (6 bases). The CDR3 consists of 15 residues. Trimming took 7 bases from V and 7 from J, leaving 22 bases between them. The germline V gene encodes CDR1 SNHLY and CDR2 FYNNEI. The CDR3 DNA is TGTGCCAGCACCCCGAGAGGGGAGGAGTCTGGGACCCAGTACTTC. Protein: CASTPRGEESGTQYF.

This chain connects TRBV19 to TRBJ2-3; TRBD1 agrees at 7 bases. This CDR3 spans 14 amino acids. Germline CDR1 LNHDA, CDR2 SQIVND (reference sequence). J gave up 3 bases and V 4 bases, and 4 bases lay outside the gene matches. CDR3 sequence reads: CASSKGRGTDTQYF. DNA for the CDR3: TGTGCCAGTAGTAAGGGCAGGGGGACAGATACGCAGTATTTT.

The chain carries TRBV7-9 and TRBJ2-2; 8 bases align to TRBD2. Germline CDR1 and CDR2: SEHNR and FQNEAQ (reference sequence). V lost 11 bases, J lost 2 bases, and 7 bases stayed unmatched. The CDR3 has 14 amino acids. CDR3 sequence (DNA): TGTGCCTCCGGGAGGGGGGGAAACACCGGGGAGCTGTTTTTT. Translating gives CASGRGGNTGELFF.

This clone was counted between two and nine times. The chain recombines TRBV25-1 with TRBJ2-7; D is uncertain. The CDR3 covers 12 residues. V shed 3 bases and J shed 3 bases, with 6 bases lying between them. Germline loops: CDR1 MGHDK, CDR2 SYGVNS. CDR3 sequence (DNA): TGTGCCAGCAGTGACTTCTTCTACGAGCAGTACTTC. Its protein product is CASSDFFYEQYF.

The chain joins TRBV11-2 to TRBJ2-2, with D possibly TRBD2 on 6 matching bases. The CDR3 has 15 amino acids. Germline values: CDR1 SGHAT, CDR2 FQNNGV. Trimming removed 1 base at V and 5 bases at J, with 11 bases between. Here the CDR3 DNA reads TGTGCCAGCAGCTTAGTCGGGAGCGGTACCGGGGAGCTGTTTTTT. It translates to CASSLVGSGTGELFF.

The DNA of the CDR3 is TGCGCCAGCAGCTTGGACAGGGCGTCTCTCGAGCAGTACTTC. This sequence encodes CASSLDRASLEQYF. The chain uses TRBV5-1 and TRBJ2-7; perhaps TRBD1 as D (6 bases). The ends were cut back, 0 bases at V and 6 bases at J, with 13 bases in the middle. CDR1 and CDR2 from the germline V gene are SGHRS and YFSETQ. The CDR3 is 14 residues long.

This clone showed up just once. For the CDR3, the DNA is TGTGCCACCAGCAGAGATTGGGGCGATGGGTGGTACTTC. Its translation is CATSRDWGDGWYF. V and J are TRBV15 and TRBJ2-4; D may be TRBD1 (5 bases). The CDR3 has 13 residues. V was trimmed by 0 bases and J by 15 bases, leaving 15 bases between them. The V gene's germline CDR1 is LNHNV and CDR2 YYDKDF (reference sequence).

The rearrangement joins TRBV18 to TRBJ2-7; TRBD2 agrees at 10 bases. The trim removed 3 bases at V and 2 bases at J, leaving 7 bases unmatched. The CDR3 contains 16 residues. Per germline, CDR1 KGHSH and CDR2 LQKENI. The CDR3 here is CASSPATSGYTYEQYF. The CDR3 bases are TGTGCCAGCTCACCTGCGACTAGCGGGTATACCTACGAGCAGTACTTC.

To note about this clone: An end of the junction differs from the germline gene, which may be a read error. The CDR3 DNA follows: TGTGCCAGCAGTACAACGGGGACAAACCCTACTGGAGCTTTCTTT. Translated: CASSTTGTNPTGAFF. The genes are TRBV14 and TRBJ1-1, with D possibly being TRBD1 (6 bases). CDR1 and CDR2 (germline): SGHDN, FVKESK. This CDR3 is 15 amino acids long.

This clone appeared a few times. The rearrangement uses TRBV7-2 and TRBJ2-7; D possibly corresponds to TRBD2 (6 bases). Germline CDR1 is SGHTA and CDR2 is FQGNSA. CDR3 size: 17 residues. The V and J ends lost 0 bases and 6 bases respectively, with 21 bases between them. Written as DNA, the CDR3 is TGTGCCAGCAGCTTAGCTTCGAGCGGGTGGCCCTCCGTCGAGCAGTACTTC. This sequence encodes CASSLASSGWPSVEQYF.

The chain couples TRBV7-2 to TRBJ2-5; TRBD2 matches at 11 bases. This CDR3 comprises 12 residues. Unmatched junction bases numbered 6, after V lost 4 bases and J lost 14 bases. Germline V gene sequence: CDR1 SGHTA, CDR2 FQGNSA. CDR3 in DNA: TGTGCCAGCAGCTATAGCGGGAGGGCCCCATACTTC. It yields the protein CASSYSGRAPYF.

This clone was counted once. This chain joins TRBV11-2 and TRBJ2-5; tentatively, D is TRBD2 (6 bases). CDR1 and CDR2 from the germline V gene are SGHAT and FQNNGV. V was clipped by 3 bases and J by 3 bases, with 11 bases between them. This CDR3 has 14 amino acids. The CDR3 sequence is CASSLYTGEETQYF. The CDR3 DNA reads TGTGCCAGCAGCTTGTACACGGGGGAAGAGACCCAGTACTTC.

This chain links TRBV19 with TRBJ1-2; 7 bases are a match to TRBD1. This CDR3 contains 15 residues. Trimming took 9 bases from V and 3 from J; bases not matched to a gene: 13. Germline V lookup: CDR1 LNHDA, CDR2 SQIVND (reference sequence). DNA of the CDR3: TGTGCCAGCGGGGGGGACAGAAGACGCGACTATGGCTACACCTTC. This sequence encodes CASGGDRRRDYGYTF. The whole variable domain, remainder taken from reference TRBV19 and TRBJ1-2, is DGGITQSPKYLFRKEGQNVTLSCEQNLNHDAMYWYRQDPGQGLRLIYYSQIVNDFQKGDIAEGYSVSREKKESFPLTVTSAQKNPTAFYLCASGGDRRRDYGYTFGSGTRLTVV.

This clone has a single count. The rearrangement links TRBV11-2 to TRBJ1-2; D perhaps matches TRBD1 (6 bases). Germline-derived CDR1 and CDR2 are SGHAT and FQNNGV. Trimming shortened V by 3 bases and J by 8 bases, and 13 bases separated the two germline ends. The CDR3 totals 13 residues. The CDR3 here is CASSLAQGLGYTF. Written as DNA, the CDR3 is TGTGCCAGCAGCTTGGCCCAGGGGTTAGGCTACACCTTC.